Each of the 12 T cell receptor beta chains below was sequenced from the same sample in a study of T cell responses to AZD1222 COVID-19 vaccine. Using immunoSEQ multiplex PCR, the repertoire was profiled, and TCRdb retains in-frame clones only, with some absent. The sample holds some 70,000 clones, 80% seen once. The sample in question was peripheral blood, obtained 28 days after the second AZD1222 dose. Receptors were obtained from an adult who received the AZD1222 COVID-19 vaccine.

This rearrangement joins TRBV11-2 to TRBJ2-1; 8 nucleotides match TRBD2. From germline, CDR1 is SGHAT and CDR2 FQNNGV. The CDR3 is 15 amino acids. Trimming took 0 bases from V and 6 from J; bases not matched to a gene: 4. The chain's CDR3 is CASSLDGGLANEQFF. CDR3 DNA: TGTGCCAGCAGCTTAGACGGCGGACTAGCCAATGAGCAGTTCTTC.

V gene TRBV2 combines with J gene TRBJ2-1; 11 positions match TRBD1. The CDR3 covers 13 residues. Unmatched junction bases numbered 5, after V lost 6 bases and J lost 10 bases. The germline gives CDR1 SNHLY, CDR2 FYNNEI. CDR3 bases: TGTGCCAGCAGCCGGGACAGGGGGGAAGAGCAGTTCTTC. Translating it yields CASSRDRGEEQFF.

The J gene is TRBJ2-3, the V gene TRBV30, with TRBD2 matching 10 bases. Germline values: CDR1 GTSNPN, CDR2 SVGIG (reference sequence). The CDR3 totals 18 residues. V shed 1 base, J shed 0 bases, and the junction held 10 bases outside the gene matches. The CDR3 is CAWSGSRISGGSTDTQYF. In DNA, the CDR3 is TGTGCCTGGAGTGGGAGCCGAATTAGCGGGGGGAGCACAGATACGCAGTATTTT. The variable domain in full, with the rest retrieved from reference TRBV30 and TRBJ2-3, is SQTIHQWPATLVQPVGSPLSLECTVEGTSNPNLYWYRQAAGRGLQLLFYSVGIGQISSEVPQNLSASRPQDRQFILSSKKLLLSDSGFYLCAWSGSRISGGSTDTQYFGPGTRLTVL.

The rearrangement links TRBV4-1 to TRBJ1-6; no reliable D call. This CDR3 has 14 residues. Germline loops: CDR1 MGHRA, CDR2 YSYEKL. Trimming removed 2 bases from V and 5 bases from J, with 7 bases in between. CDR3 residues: CASSQKPDNSPLHF. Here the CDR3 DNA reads TGCGCCAGCAGCCAAAAGCCTGATAATTCACCCCTCCACTTT.

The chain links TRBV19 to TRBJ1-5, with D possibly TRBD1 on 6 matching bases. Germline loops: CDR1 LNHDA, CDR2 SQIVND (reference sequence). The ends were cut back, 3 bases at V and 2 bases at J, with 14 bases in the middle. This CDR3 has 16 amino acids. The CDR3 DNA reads TGTGCCAGTAGTATCTTGGGGGCGCGGGGCAATCAGCCCCAGCATTTT. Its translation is CASSILGARGNQPQHF.

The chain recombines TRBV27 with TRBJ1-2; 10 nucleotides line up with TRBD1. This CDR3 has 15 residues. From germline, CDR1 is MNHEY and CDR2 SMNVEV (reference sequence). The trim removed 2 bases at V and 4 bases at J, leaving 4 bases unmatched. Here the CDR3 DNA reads TGTGCCAGCAGTTTACAGGGACAGGGGCGCTATGGCTACACCTTC. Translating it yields CASSLQGQGRYGYTF.

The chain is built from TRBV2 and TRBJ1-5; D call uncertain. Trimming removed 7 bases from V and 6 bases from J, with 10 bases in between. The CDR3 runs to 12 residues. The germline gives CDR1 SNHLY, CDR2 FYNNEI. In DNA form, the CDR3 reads TGTGCCAGCAAGGGTTTGGGTCAGCCCCAGCATTTT. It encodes CASKGLGQPQHF.

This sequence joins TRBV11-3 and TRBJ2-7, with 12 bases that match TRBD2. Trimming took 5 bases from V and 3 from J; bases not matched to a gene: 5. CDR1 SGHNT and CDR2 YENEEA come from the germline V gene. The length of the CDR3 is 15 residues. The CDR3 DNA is TGTGCCAGCAGCCTGACTAGCGGGGGTCTCTACGAGCAGTACTTC. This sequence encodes CASSLTSGGLYEQYF.

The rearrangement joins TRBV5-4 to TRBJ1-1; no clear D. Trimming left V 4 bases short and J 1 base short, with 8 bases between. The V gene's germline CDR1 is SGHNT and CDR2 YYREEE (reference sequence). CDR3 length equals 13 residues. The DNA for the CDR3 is TGTGCCAGCAGCCTACAGTCGAACACTGAAGCTTTCTTT. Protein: CASSLQSNTEAFF.

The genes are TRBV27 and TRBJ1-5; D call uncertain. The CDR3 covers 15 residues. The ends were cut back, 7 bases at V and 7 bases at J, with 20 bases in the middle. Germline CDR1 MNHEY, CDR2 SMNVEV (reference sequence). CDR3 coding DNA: TGTGCCAGCACCCCGGGGTGGGGTAGAGGACAGCCCCAGCATTTT. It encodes CASTPGWGRGQPQHF.

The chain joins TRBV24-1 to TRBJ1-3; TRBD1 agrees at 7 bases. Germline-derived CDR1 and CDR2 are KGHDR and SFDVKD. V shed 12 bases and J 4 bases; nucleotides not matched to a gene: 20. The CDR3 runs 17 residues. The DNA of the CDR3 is TGTGCCCCCACCCCCATATCCAGGGGGAAATCGGGAAACACCATATATTTT. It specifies CAPTPISRGKSGNTIYF.

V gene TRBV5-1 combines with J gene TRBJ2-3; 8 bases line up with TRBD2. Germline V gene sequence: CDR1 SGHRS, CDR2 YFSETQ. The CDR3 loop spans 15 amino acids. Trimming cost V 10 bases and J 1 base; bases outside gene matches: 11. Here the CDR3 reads CARTPGGGGTDTQYF. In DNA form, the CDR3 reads TGCGCCCGCACCCCGGGGGGGGGAGGCACAGATACGCAGTATTTT.